What follows are 21 T cell receptor beta chains derived from one specimen sequenced in a study of blood T cell repertoires in COVID-19. The data were produced by immunoSEQ multiplex PCR, yet TCRdb's version contains in-frame clones alone and is incomplete. Counted here are tens of thousands of clones, around nine tenths occurring once; the ten biggest clones make up under 9%. Sequences were obtained from peripheral blood. These receptors were collected from a man in his fifties with active COVID-19.

The V and J genes are TRBV7-9 and TRBJ1-4, with TRBD1 matching over 10 bases. Germline loops: CDR1 SEHNR, CDR2 FQNEAQ (reference sequence). This CDR3 has 18 amino acids. The junction had 17 bases not matched to a gene; V was cut back by 5 bases and J by 8 bases. The DNA for the CDR3 is TGTGCCAGCAGCCCAAGGGGGACAGGGGTACCTGGGGCGGAAAAACTGTTTTTT. Translating gives CASSPRGTGVPGAEKLFF.

This clone came up once. The V and J genes are TRBV25-1 and TRBJ2-5, with TRBD1 matching 9 bases. CDR1 and CDR2 from the germline V gene are MGHDK and SYGVNS. J gave up 3 bases and V 4 bases, and 3 bases lay outside the gene matches. This CDR3 spans 14 amino acids. The CDR3 DNA reads TGTGCCAGCAGTGGAAGGACAGGGGAAGAGACCCAGTACTTC. Amino acid sequence: CASSGRTGEETQYF.

This clone was seen a few times. The chain is built from TRBV19 and TRBJ1-6, with D uncertain. V was cut by 5 bases and J by 0 bases, with 8 bases left in between. The CDR3 loop spans 15 amino acids. Germline V CDR1 and CDR2: LNHDA, SQIVND (reference sequence). For the CDR3, the DNA is TGTGCCAGTAGTGAACTGAGCTCCTATAATTCACCCCTCCACTTT. As protein: CASSELSSYNSPLHF.

This chain links TRBV12-2 with TRBJ2-1; the table's D call of TRBD1 was not tested on the DNA. TRBV12-2 is a listed pseudogene. The CDR3 runs 12 residues. The CDR3 bases are TGTGCAAGTCGCTGGGACAGCAATGAGCAGTTCTTC. Protein: CASRWDSNEQFF.

The V and J genes are TRBV30 and TRBJ1-3; TRBD1 is a possible D gene (6 bases). The V end lost 3 bases, the J end lost 4 bases, and 19 bases lay between the germline ends. CDR1 and CDR2 (germline): GTSNPN, SVGIG (reference sequence). This CDR3 spans 16 amino acids. The CDR3 region has the DNA TGTGCCTGGAGAAAAGGGGGGGAGTACTCCGGAAACACCATATATTTT. Translation gives CAWRKGGEYSGNTIYF. Variable domain in full (rest from reference TRBV30 and TRBJ1-3): SQTIHQWPATLVQPVGSPLSLECTVEGTSNPNLYWYRQAAGRGLQLLFYSVGIGQISSEVPQNLSASRPQDRQFILSSKKLLLSDSGFYLCAWRKGGEYSGNTIYFGEGSWLTVV.

This clone was recorded once. The chain employs TRBV2 and TRBJ2-2, with 8 bases lining up with TRBD2. The CDR3 runs to 14 residues. The trim removed 11 bases at V and 4 bases at J, leaving 9 bases unmatched. Germline V gene data show CDR1 as SNHLY and CDR2 as FYNNEI. In nucleotides, the CDR3 is TGTGCCGGAACTTTGGGACTAGTCACCGGGGAGCTGTTTTTT. Translating gives CAGTLGLVTGELFF.

The chain has TRBV7-9 and TRBJ2-3; D is possibly TRBD2 (6 bases). Germline CDR1 reads SEHNR; CDR2 reads FQNEAQ (reference sequence). V dropped 5 bases and J dropped 6 bases, with 18 bases sitting between them. This CDR3 is built from 15 residues. DNA of the CDR3: TGTGCCAGCAGCCGACTAGTACAGATCCCGGATACGCAGTATTTT. Translating gives CASSRLVQIPDTQYF.

The chain combines TRBV10-1 with TRBJ2-1, with 12 bases fitting TRBD2. CDR3 length: 17 residues. Germline values: CDR1 WNHNN, CDR2 SYGVQD (reference sequence). J gave up 1 base and V 8 bases, and 9 bases lay outside the gene matches. DNA of the CDR3: TGCGCCAGCTCCGGGACTAGCGGGCCTACTTCCTACAATGAGCAGTTCTTC. As protein: CASSGTSGPTSYNEQFF.

This chain connects TRBV9 to TRBJ1-3; D ambiguous. This CDR3 comprises 16 residues. V lost 0 bases, J lost 2 bases, and 12 bases lay in between. Germline CDR1 SGDLS, CDR2 YYNGEE. In DNA form, the CDR3 reads TGTGCCAGCAGCGTAGATGGAGGGAGGACTGGAAACACCATATATTTT. It translates to CASSVDGGRTGNTIYF.

This clone was observed a single time. V and J are TRBV4-3 and TRBJ2-1, with TRBD2 as a possible D gene (5 bases). This CDR3 comprises 15 residues. The germline gives CDR1 LGHNA, CDR2 YSLEER. Deletions cut 0 bases from V and 13 bases from J, with 19 bases between. This CDR3 is CASSQEAGELVGQFF. Here the CDR3 DNA reads TGCGCCAGCAGCCAAGAGGCCGGGGAGCTGGTTGGCCAGTTCTTC.

This chain connects TRBV5-6 to TRBJ1-2; D is undetermined. Germline-derived CDR1 and CDR2 are SGHDT and YYEEEE. This CDR3 contains 13 residues. Trimming stripped 2 bases from V and 0 bases from J, with 5 bases between. The CDR3 DNA is TGTGCCAGCAGCTTTTACACTAACTATGGCTACACCTTC. It is translated as CASSFYTNYGYTF.

This rearrangement joins TRBV30 to TRBJ1-1; weak D call: TRBD1 (6 bases). Germline values: CDR1 GTSNPN, CDR2 SVGIG (reference sequence). CDR3 size: 14 residues. Between the trimmed V and J ends, which lost 2 bases and 1 base, there was a span of 11 bases. The CDR3 loop reads CAWSFRTANTEAFF. The DNA of the CDR3 is TGTGCCTGGAGTTTTCGGACAGCGAACACTGAAGCTTTCTTT.

The CDR3 sequence is CASSSRDEQFF. The CDR3 nucleotides are TGTGCCAGCAGTTCGAGGGATGAGCAGTTCTTC. The chain uses TRBV27 and TRBJ2-1; D is possibly TRBD2 (5 bases). Germline V gene sequence: CDR1 MNHEY, CDR2 SMNVEV (reference sequence). There are 11 residues in the CDR3. V lost 4 bases and J 8 bases, leaving 6 bases between the germline ends.

The chain employs TRBV7-2 and TRBJ2-3, with D tentatively TRBD1 (7 bases). The V and J ends lost 4 bases and 1 base respectively, with 21 bases between them. Germline CDR1 SGHTA, CDR2 FQGNSA. The CDR3 is made up of 18 amino acids. The CDR3: CASSSPEGTAPGTDTQYF. The CDR3 bases are TGTGCCAGCAGCTCCCCGGAGGGGACAGCCCCTGGCACAGATACGCAGTATTTT.

This rearrangement joins TRBV28 to TRBJ2-7, with D possibly being TRBD1 (6 bases). Trimming took off 5 bases at V and 6 bases at J, with 14 bases between the two ends. The V gene's germline CDR1 is MDHEN and CDR2 SYDVKM. The CDR3 has 13 amino acids. CDR3 sequence (DNA): TGTGCCAGCAGTACCCACAGGGTTCTCGAGCAGTACTTC. Translation gives CASSTHRVLEQYF.

The chain has TRBV11-1 and TRBJ1-1, with unresolved D. The CDR3 totals 14 residues. In germline, CDR1 is SGHAT, CDR2 FQDESV (reference sequence). Trimming left V 3 bases short and J 0 bases short, with 8 bases between. CDR3 DNA sequence: TGTGCCAGCAGCTTCGAGGGCTTGAACACTGAAGCTTTCTTT. It is translated as CASSFEGLNTEAFF.

The chain has TRBV5-1 and TRBJ2-1; 8 bases fit TRBD2. Trimming at V came to 6 bases and at J to 2 bases, leaving 10 bases not matched to a gene. This CDR3 contains 16 residues. CDR1 is SGHRS, CDR2 YFSETQ, per germline. The CDR3 DNA reads as TGCGCCAGCACCTGGGGCCCGGGGGGGACCTACAATGAGCAGTTCTTC. Its protein is CASTWGPGGTYNEQFF.

This clone was observed a single time. The chain links TRBV5-1 to TRBJ2-5; 9 nucleotides line up with TRBD1. The V segment lost 3 bases and the J segment 4 bases; nucleotides outside the gene matches: 1. CDR3 length equals 13 residues. Germline CDR1 is SGHRS and CDR2 is YFSETQ. The CDR3 DNA is TGCGCCAGCAGCTCACAGGGGGCAGAGACCCAGTACTTC. This gives the protein CASSSQGAETQYF.

Notes on this clone: An end of the junction does not agree with germline; a read error may underlie this. Other DNA sequences within the sample encode an identical CDR3. The chain couples TRBV9 to TRBJ2-7; weak D call: TRBD2 (6 bases). The CDR3 totals 13 residues. CDR1 is SGDLS, CDR2 YYNGEE, per germline. The CDR3 is CASSVGGSYEQYF. CDR3 in DNA: TGTGCCAGCAGCGTCGGGGGTTCCTACGAGCAGTACTTT.

This clone was found once. The chain carries TRBV6-5 and TRBJ2-7; 8 bases map to TRBD1. The CDR3 contains 15 residues. In germline, CDR1 is MNHEY, CDR2 SVGAGI. The J segment lost 7 bases and the V segment lost 6 bases, leaving 14 bases of the junction unmatched. The CDR3 DNA reads as TGTGCCAGCAGGCGGCCCGGACAGGGAGCGACAGAGCAGTACTTC. Translated: CASRRPGQGATEQYF.

This clone was seen just once. The V gene is TRBV7-8, the J gene TRBJ1-4, with 12 bases identical to TRBD1. V shed 4 bases, J shed 16 bases, and the junction held 4 bases outside the gene matches. Germline CDR1 and CDR2: SGHVS and FQNEAQ. The CDR3 length is 12 residues. The DNA of the CDR3 is TGTGCCAGCAGCTCGGGACAGGGGGCGCGGTTTTTT. The encoded protein is CASSSGQGARFF. The full variable domain, with the rest looked up from reference TRBV7-8 and TRBJ1-4, is GAGVSQSPRYKVAKRGQDVALRCDPISGHVSLFWYQQALGQGPEFLTYFQNEAQLDKSGLPSDRFFAERPEGSVSTLKIQRTQQEDSAVYLCASSSGQGARFFGSGTQLSVL.